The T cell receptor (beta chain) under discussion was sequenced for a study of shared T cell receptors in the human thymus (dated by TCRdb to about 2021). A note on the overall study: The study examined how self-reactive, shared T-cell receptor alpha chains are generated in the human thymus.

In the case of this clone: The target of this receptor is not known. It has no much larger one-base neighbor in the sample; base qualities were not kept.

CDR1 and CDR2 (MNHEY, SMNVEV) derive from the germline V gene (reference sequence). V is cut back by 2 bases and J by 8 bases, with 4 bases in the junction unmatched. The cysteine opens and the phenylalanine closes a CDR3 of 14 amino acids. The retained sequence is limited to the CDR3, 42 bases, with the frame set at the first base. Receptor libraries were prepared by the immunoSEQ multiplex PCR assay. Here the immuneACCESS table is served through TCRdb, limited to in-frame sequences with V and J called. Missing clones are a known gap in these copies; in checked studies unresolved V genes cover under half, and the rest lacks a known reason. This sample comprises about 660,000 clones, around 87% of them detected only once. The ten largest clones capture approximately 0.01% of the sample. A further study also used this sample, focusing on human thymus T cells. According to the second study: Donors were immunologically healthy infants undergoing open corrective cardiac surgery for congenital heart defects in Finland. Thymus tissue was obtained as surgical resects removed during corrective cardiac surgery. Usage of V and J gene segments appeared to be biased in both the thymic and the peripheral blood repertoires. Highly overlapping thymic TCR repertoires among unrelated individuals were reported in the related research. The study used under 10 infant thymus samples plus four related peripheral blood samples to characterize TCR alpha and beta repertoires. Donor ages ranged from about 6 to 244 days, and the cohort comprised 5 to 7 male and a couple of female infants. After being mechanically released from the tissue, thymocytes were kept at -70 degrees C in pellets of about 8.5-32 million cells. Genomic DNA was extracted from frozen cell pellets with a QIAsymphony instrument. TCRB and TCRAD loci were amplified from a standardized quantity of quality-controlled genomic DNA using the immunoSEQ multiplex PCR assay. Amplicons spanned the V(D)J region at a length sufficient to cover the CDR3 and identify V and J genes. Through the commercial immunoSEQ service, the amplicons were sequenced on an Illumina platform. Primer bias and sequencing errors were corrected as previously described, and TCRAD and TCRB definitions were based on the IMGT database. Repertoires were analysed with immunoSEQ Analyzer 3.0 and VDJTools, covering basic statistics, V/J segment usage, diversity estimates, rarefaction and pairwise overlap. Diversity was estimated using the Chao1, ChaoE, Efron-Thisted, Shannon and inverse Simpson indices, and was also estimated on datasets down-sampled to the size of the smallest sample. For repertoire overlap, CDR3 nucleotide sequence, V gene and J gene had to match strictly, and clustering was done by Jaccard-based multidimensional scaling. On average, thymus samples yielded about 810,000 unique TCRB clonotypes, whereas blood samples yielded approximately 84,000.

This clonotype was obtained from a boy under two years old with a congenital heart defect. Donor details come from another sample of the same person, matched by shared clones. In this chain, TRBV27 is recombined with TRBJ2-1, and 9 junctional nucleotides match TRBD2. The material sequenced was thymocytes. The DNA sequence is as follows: TGTGCCAGCAGTTTACTAGCGGGACGAGATGAGCAGTTCTTC. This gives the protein CASSLLAGRDEQFF.